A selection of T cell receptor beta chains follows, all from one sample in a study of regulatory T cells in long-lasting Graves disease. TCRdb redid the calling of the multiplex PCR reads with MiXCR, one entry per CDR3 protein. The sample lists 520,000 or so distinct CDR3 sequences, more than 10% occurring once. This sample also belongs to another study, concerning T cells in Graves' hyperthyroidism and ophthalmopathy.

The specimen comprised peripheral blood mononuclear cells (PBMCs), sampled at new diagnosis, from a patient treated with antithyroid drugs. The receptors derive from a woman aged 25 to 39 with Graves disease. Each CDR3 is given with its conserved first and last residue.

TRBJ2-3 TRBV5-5 CASSPGGHSTDTQYF
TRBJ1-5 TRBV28 CASSLEPSPQHF
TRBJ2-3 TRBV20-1 CSATLGWKSTDTQYF
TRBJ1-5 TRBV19 CASSPRVSNQPQHF
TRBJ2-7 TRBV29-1 CSVEAGGYEQYF
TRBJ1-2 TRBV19 CASSIVRSAYGYTF
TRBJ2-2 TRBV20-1 CSARVLTSSAGELFF
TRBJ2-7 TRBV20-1 CSARETFRGRSSYEQYF
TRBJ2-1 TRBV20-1 CSATSYRGQLDGYNEQFF
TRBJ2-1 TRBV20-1 CSAPNGNEQFF
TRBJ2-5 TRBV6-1 CASSTGTGLNGETQYF
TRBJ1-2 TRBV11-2 CASSLEQGIYGYTF
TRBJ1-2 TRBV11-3 CASSFPGTGYYGYTF
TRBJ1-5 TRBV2 CASSEPMTDSNQPQHF
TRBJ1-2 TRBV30 CAWSVLAGDGYTF
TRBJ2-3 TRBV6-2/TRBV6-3 CASSFWTVPDTQYF
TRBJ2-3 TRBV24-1 CATSLAGGPHSPDTQYF
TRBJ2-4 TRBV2 CASSQETGGGNIQYF
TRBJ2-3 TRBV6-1 CASSETGGDTQYF
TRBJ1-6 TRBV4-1 CASSHGRARNLNNSPLHF
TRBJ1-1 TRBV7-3 CASSSDRSTEAFF
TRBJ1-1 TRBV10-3 CAIRLSGGQTEAFF
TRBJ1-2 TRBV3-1 CASSLYQTGGYGYTF
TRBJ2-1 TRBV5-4 CASSLVMFNGLAYTNEQFF
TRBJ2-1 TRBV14 CASSQEPYNEQLF